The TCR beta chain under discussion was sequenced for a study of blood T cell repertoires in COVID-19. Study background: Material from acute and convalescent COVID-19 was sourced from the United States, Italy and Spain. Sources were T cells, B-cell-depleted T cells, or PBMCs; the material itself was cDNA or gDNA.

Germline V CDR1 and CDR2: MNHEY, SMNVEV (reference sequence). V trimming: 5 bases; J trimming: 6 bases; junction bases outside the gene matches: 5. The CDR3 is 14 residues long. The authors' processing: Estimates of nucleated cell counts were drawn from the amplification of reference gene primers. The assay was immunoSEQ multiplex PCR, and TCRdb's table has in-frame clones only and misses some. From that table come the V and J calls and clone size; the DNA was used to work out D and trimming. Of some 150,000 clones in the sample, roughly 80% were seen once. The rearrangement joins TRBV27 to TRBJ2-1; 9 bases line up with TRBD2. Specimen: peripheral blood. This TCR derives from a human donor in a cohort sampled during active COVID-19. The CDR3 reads CASSRSGGGNEQFF. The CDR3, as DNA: TGTGCCAGCAGTCGTAGCGGGGGAGGCAATGAGCAGTTCTTC.